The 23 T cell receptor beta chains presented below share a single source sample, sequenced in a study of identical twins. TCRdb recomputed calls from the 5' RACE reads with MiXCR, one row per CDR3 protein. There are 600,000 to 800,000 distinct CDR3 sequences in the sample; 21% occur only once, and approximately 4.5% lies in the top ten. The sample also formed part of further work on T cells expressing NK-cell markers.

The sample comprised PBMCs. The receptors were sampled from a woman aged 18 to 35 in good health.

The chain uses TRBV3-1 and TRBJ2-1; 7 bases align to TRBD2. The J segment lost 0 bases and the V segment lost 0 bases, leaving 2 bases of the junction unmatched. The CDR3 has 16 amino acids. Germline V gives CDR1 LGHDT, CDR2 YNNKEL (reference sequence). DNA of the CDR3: TGTGCCAGCAGCCAAGAACTAGCGCTCTCCTACAATGAGCAGTTCTTC. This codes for CASSQELALSYNEQFF.

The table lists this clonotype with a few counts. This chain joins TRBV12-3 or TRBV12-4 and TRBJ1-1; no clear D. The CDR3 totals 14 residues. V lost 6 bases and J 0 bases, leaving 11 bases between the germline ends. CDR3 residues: CASSAQTLNTEAFF. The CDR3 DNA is TGTGCCAGCAGCGCGCAGACTTTGAACACTGAAGCTTTCTTT.

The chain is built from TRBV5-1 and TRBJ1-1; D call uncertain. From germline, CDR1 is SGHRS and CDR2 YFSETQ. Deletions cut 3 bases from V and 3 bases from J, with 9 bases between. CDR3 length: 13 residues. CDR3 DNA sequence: TGCGCCAGCAGCTCCCAGGATTACACTGAAGCTTTCTTT. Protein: CASSSQDYTEAFF.

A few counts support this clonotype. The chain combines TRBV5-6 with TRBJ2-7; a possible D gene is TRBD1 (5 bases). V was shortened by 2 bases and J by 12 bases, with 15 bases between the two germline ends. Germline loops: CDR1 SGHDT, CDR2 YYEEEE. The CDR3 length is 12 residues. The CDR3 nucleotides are TGTGCCAGCAGCTTTATAGGGGCGACGTCGTACTTC. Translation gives CASSFIGATSYF.

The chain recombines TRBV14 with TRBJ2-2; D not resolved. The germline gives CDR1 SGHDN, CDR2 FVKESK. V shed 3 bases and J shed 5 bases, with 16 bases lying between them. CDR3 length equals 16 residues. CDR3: CASSQGVGISTGELFF. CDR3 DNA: TGTGCCAGCAGCCAGGGCGTGGGGATATCGACCGGGGAGCTGTTTTTT.

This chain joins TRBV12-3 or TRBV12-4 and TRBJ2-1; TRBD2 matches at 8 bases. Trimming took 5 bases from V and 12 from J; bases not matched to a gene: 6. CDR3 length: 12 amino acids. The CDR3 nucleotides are TGTGCCAGCAGTCTCGATAGCGGGGTGCAGTTCTTC. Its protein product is CASSLDSGVQFF.

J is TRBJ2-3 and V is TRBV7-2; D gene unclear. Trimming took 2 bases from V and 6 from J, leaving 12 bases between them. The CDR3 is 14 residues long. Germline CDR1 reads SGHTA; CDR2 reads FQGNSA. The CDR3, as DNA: TGTGCCAGCAGCTTATTAGGGCTTATCGATACGCAGTATTTT. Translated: CASSLLGLIDTQYF.

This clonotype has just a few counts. This CDR3 is CSAWDTEGTEAFF. CDR3 DNA: TGCAGTGCTTGGGACACAGAGGGAACTGAAGCTTTCTTT. This chain links TRBV20-1 with TRBJ1-1; perhaps TRBD1 as D (6 bases). V lost 5 bases and J lost 5, with 15 bases in between. The CDR3 has 13 amino acids. Germline loops: CDR1 DFQATT, CDR2 SNEGSKA (reference sequence).

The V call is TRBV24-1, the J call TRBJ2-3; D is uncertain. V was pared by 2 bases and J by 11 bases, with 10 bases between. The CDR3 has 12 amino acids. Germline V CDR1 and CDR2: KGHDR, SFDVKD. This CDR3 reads CATSDSGNMQYF. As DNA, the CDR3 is TGTGCCACCAGTGATTCCGGCAATATGCAGTATTTT.

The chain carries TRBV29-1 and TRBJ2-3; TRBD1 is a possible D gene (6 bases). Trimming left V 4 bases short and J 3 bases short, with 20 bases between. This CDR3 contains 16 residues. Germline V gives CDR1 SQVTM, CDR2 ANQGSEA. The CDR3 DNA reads TGCAGCGTTGTACTCCATGGGGGCGAGAGGACAGATACGCAGTATTTT. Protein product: CSVVLHGGERTDTQYF.

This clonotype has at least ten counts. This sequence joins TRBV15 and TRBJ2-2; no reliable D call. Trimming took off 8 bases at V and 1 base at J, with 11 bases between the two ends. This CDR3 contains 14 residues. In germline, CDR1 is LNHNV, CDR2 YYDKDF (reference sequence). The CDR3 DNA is TGTGCCACCTCCCCAGAGTGGAACACCGGGGAGCTGTTTTTT. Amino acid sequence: CATSPEWNTGELFF. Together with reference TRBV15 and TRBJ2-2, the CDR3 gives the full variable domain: DAMVIQNPRYQVTQFGKPVTLSCSQTLNHNVMYWYQQKSSQAPKLLFHYYDKDFNNEADTPDNFQSRRPNTSFCFLDIRSPGLGDTAMYLCATSPEWNTGELFFGEGSRLTVL.

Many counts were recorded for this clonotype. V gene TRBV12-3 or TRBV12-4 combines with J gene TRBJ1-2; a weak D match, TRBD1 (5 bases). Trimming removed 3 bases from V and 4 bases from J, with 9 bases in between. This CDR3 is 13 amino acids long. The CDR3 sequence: CASSFGDLYGYTF. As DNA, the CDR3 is TGTGCCAGCAGTTTTGGGGACCTCTATGGCTACACCTTC.

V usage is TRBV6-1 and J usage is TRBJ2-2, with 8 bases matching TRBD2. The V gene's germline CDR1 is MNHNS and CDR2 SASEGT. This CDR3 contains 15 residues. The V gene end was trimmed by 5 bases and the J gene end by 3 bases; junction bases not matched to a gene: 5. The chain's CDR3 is CASSKGLGYTGELFF. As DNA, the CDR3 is TGTGCCAGCAGTAAGGGACTAGGGTACACCGGGGAGCTGTTTTTT.

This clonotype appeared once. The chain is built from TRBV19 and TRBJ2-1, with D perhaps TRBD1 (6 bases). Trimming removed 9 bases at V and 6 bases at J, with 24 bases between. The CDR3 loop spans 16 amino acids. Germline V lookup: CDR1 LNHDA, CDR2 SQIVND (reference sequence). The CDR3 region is CASRPRGKGGSNEQFF. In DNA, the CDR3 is TGTGCCAGCAGACCCCGTGGGAAAGGGGGATCCAATGAGCAGTTCTTC.

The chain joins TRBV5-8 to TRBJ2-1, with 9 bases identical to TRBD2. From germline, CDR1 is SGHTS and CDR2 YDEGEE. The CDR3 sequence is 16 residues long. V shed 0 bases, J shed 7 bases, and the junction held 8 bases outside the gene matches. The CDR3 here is CASSLATRGGLNEQFF. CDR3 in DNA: TGTGCCAGCAGCTTGGCGACGCGGGGGGGCCTGAATGAGCAGTTCTTC.

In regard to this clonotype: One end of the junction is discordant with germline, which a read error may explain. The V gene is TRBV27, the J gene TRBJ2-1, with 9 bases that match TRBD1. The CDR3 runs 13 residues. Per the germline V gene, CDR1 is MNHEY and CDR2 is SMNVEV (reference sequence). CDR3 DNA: TGTGCCAGCAGACCCCCCGGGACAGGGTTCTCCGTCTTC. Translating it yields CASRPPGTGFSVF.

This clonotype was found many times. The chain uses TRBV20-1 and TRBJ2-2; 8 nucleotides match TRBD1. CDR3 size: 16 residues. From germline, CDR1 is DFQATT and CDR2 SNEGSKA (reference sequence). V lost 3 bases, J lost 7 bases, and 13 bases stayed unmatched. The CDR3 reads CSARIQETGVRGELFF. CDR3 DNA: TGCAGTGCTAGGATTCAGGAGACAGGGGTACGCGGGGAGCTGTTTTTT.

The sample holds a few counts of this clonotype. The CDR3 protein is CASSGQMNTEAFF. CDR3 bases: TGTGCCAGCAGTGGGCAGATGAACACTGAAGCTTTCTTT. The rearrangement links TRBV25-1 to TRBJ1-1; D remains ambiguous. Trimming took 4 bases from V and 0 from J, leaving 6 bases between them. CDR3 length: 13 amino acids. Looked up from germline, CDR1 is MGHDK and CDR2 is SYGVNS.

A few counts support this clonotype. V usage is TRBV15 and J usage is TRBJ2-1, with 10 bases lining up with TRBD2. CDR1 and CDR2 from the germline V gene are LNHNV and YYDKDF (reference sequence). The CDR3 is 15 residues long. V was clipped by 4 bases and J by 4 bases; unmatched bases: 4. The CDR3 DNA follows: TGTGCCACCAGCAAAGCGGGAGGGGAATACAATGAGCAGTTCTTC. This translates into CATSKAGGEYNEQFF.

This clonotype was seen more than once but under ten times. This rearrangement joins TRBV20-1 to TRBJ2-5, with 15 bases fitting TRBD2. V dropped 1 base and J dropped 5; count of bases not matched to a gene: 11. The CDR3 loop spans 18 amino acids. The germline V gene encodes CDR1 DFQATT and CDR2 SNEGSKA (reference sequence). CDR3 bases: TGCAGTGCTAGAGCCCCCGGACTAGCGGGAGGGCCAATGGAGACCCAGTACTTC. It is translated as CSARAPGLAGGPMETQYF.

CDR3 coding DNA: TGTGCCAGCCGCGAGTGGCGGGAGCAGGATACGCAGTATTTT. Amino acids: CASREWREQDTQYF. V is TRBV12-3 or TRBV12-4 and J is TRBJ2-3; 7 nucleotides align to TRBD2. The junction had 11 bases not matched to a gene; V was cut back by 8 bases and J by 6 bases. The CDR3 contains 14 residues.

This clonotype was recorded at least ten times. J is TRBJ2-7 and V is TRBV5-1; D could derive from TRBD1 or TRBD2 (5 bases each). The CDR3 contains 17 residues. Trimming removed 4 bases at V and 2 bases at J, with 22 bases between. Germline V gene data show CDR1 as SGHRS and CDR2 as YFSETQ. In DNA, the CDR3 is TGCGCCAGCAGCGCAGTCTCCGGGACGCGACCCACCTACGAGCAGTACTTC. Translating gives CASSAVSGTRPTYEQYF.

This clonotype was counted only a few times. CDR3 protein: CASSQDRLAPYNEQFF. In nucleotides, the CDR3 is TGCGCCAGCAGCCAAGATCGGCTAGCACCCTACAATGAGCAGTTCTTC. V is TRBV4-3 and J is TRBJ2-1; TRBD2 is a possible D gene (5 bases). CDR3 length: 16 amino acids. V gave up 0 bases and J gave up 2 bases, with 11 bases separating them. Germline V CDR1 and CDR2: LGHNA, YSLEER.